These 9 T cell receptor beta chains were all obtained from the same sample, sequenced in a study of blood T cells in healthy people across ages. PCR was performed a second time for about 7 to 12 cycles using a sample-barcoded 5' primer and a J-beta primer mix. TCRdb called the 5' RACE reads again in MiXCR, with one record for every CDR3 protein. The sample lists about 830,000 distinct CDR3 sequences, about 62% seen once, with approximately 30% in the top ten. Sequences were obtained from blood. The receptors stem from a man aged 25-45 years in good health.

The gene calls are TRBV2 and TRBJ1-2; 7 nucleotides agree with TRBD1. This CDR3 is 13 amino acids long. Germline CDR1 is SNHLY and CDR2 is FYNNEI. V shed 6 bases and J 7 bases; nucleotides not matched to a gene: 8. The CDR3 here is CASREGAEGGYTF. The CDR3 nucleotides are TGTGCCAGCAGGGAGGGGGCTGAGGGTGGCTACACCTTC. The complete variable domain, with remaining parts taken from reference TRBV2 and TRBJ1-2, reads EPEVTQTPSHQVTQMGQEVILRCVPISNHLYFYWYRQILGQKVEFLVSFYNNEISEKSEIFDDQFSVERPDGSNFTLKIRSTKLEDSAMYFCASREGAEGGYTFGSGTRLTVV.

This clonotype came up once. The rearrangement uses TRBV7-2 and TRBJ2-7; TRBD2 matches 11 bases. The CDR3 has 16 residues. The germline gives CDR1 SGHTA, CDR2 FQGNSA. The V segment lost 5 bases and the J segment 3 bases; nucleotides outside the gene matches: 9. The CDR3 nucleotides are TGTGCCAGCAGCCCCCGGAGCCTAGCGGGGGGCTACGAGCAGTACTTC. Translated: CASSPRSLAGGYEQYF.

This clonotype has at least ten counts. One junction end disagrees with the germline gene, perhaps due to a read error. The chain combines TRBV5-1 with TRBJ2-6; the D gene is possibly TRBD1 (5 bases). Germline assignment: CDR1 SGHRS and CDR2 YFSETQ. The CDR3 totals 15 residues. In nucleotides, the CDR3 is TGTGCCAGCAGTTTAGGGGTCTCTGGGGCCAACGTCCTGACTTTC. It yields the protein CASSLGVSGANVLTF.

The chain combines TRBV11-1 with TRBJ2-5; no definite D call. The CDR3 spans 13 residues. V lost 5 bases, J lost 5 bases, and 12 bases lay in between. CDR1 SGHAT and CDR2 FQDESV come from the germline V gene (reference sequence). The CDR3 here is CASSPTPSETQYF. The CDR3 nucleotides are TGTGCCAGCAGCCCGACCCCGTCGGAGACCCAGTACTTC.

The chain couples TRBV7-2 to TRBJ2-5, with 8 positions matching TRBD2. This CDR3 comprises 19 residues. Germline V CDR1 and CDR2: SGHTA, FQGNSA. Trimming removed 1 base from V and 1 base from J; junction bases left unmatched: 14. CDR3 sequence: CASSLVGSGVPIFQETQYF. CDR3 sequence (DNA): TGTGCCAGCAGCTTAGTTGGTAGCGGGGTACCCATATTCCAAGAGACCCAGTACTTC.

The V and J genes are TRBV5-1 and TRBJ2-4; D tentatively reads TRBD1 or TRBD2 (5 bases each). With the DNA end fitting TRBJ2-5 better, the J assignment may be wrong. Germline CDR1 reads SGHRS; CDR2 reads YFSETQ. The CDR3 spans 13 residues. In DNA, the CDR3 is TGCGCCAGCACTCGATTCAGGGAGGAGACCCAGTACTTC. Encoded protein: CASTRFREETQYF.

The rearrangement joins TRBV27 to TRBJ1-2, with D perhaps TRBD1 (6 bases). The CDR3 is 15 amino acids. V was shortened by 2 bases and J by 7 bases, with 17 bases between the two germline ends. Germline assignment: CDR1 MNHEY and CDR2 SMNVEV (reference sequence). In nucleotides, the CDR3 is TGTGCCAGCAGTTTAGCCGCAGGGGAGGTTGGTGGCTACACCTTC. Translation gives CASSLAAGEVGGYTF.

The chain joins TRBV20-1 to TRBJ2-1, with D maybe TRBD2 (6 bases). This CDR3 contains 17 residues. Germline V CDR1 and CDR2: DFQATT, SNEGSKA (reference sequence). V lost 0 bases and J lost 10, with 25 bases in between. Here the CDR3 reads CSARDPIGGARSKEQFF. The CDR3 nucleotides read TGCAGTGCTAGAGATCCCATCGGCGGGGCTCGGTCCAAGGAGCAGTTCTTC.

This clonotype was seen more than once but under ten times. The chain combines TRBV5-1 with TRBJ2-7; 7 nucleotides match TRBD1. The CDR3 extends over 16 amino acids. Germline V lookup: CDR1 SGHRS, CDR2 YFSETQ. V shed 3 bases, J shed 0 bases, and the junction held 9 bases outside the gene matches. CDR3 sequence reads: CASSSRGDSSSYEQYF. CDR3 bases: TGCGCCAGCAGCTCGAGAGGGGACAGCAGCTCCTACGAGCAGTACTTC.